The clone carrying this TCR beta chain was detected a few times. Its cognate antigen is unknown. The CDR3 has 16 residues. With 0 bases removed from V and 1 base from J, the gap between germline ends came to 11 bases. Germline CDR1 and CDR2: MNHEY and SVGAGI. The data were taken from a study of T cell repertoires in cytomegalovirus infection. Study-wide context: TCR beta signatures that were public indicated CMV infection and matching HLA type.

TCRdb processed the reads anew with MiXCR; each CDR3 protein has one entry. The data hold 680,000 or so distinct CDR3 sequences, with less than 40% observed a single time. Study-level results: Identification of carriers of CMV plus the relevant HLA was performed using cumulative public TCR beta family frequency. HLA-C-restricted, CMV-specific TCR beta clonotypes were dominant ex vivo.

The rearrangement uses TRBV6-5 and TRBJ2-3; D unresolved. The source is a human donor in good health (CMV status not recorded). Some clones in this sample may be carry-over from other donors' samples. Sequenced material: PBMCs. The CDR3 nucleotides read TGTGCCAGCAGTTACTCCGAGACGTCTCGCACAGATACGCAGTATTTT. Translated: CASSYSETSRTDTQYF.